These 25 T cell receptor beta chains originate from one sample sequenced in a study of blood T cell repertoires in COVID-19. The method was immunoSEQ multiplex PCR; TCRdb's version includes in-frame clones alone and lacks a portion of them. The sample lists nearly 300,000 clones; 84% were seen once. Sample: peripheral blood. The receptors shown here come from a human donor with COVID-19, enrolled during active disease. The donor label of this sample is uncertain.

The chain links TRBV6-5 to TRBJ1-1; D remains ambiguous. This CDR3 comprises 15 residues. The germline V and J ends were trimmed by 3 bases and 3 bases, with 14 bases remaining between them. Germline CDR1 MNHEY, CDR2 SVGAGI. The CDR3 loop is CASSYRPEVYTEAFF. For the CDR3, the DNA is TGTGCCAGCAGTTATCGTCCGGAGGTCTACACTGAAGCTTTCTTT.

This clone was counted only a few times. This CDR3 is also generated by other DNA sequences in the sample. The CDR3 nucleotides read TGCGCCAGCAGCCTGGACGGTAGCAATCAGCCCCAGCATTTT. Translating it yields CASSLDGSNQPQHF. The V and J genes are TRBV5-1 and TRBJ1-5; D not resolved. Per the germline V gene, CDR1 is SGHRS and CDR2 is YFSETQ. V was cut by 4 bases and J by 0 bases, with 8 bases left in between. CDR3 length: 14 amino acids.

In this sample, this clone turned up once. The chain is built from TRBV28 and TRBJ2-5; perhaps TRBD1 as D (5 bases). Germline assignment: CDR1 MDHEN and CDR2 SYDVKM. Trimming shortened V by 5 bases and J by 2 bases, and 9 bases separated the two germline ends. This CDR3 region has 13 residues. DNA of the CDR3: TGTGCCAGCAGTCGGACAAGACAAGAGACCCAGTACTTC. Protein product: CASSRTRQETQYF.

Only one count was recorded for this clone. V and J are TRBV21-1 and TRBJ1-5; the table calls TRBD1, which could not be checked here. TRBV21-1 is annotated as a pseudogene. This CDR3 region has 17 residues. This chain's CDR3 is CASSNQRTAHSNQPQHF. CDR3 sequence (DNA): TGTGCCAGCAGCAATCAAAGGACAGCCCATAGCAATCAGCCCCAGCATTTT.

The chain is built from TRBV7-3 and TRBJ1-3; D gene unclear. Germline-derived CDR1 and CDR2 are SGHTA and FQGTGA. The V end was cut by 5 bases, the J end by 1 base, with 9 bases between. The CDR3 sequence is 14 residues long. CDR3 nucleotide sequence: TGTGCCAGCAGCCAGACAAATTCTGGAAACACCATATATTTT. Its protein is CASSQTNSGNTIYF.

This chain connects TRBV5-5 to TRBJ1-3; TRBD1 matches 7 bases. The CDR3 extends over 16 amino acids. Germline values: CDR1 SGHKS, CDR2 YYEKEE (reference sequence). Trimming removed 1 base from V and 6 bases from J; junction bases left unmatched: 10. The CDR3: CASSLIERGPENTIYF. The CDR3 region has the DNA TGTGCCAGCAGCTTGATTGAGAGGGGGCCTGAAAACACCATATATTTT.

CDR3 residues: CASSQDGTSGSSTDTQYF. In nucleotides, the CDR3 is TGTGCCAGCAGCCAAGATGGGACTAGCGGCTCTAGCACAGATACGCAGTATTTT. The chain couples TRBV3-1 (or the pseudogene TRBV3-2) to TRBJ2-3; 11 bases map to TRBD2. Germline CDR1 is LGHDT and CDR2 is YNNKEL (reference sequence). The junction had 5 bases not matched to a gene; V was cut back by 0 bases and J by 0 bases. This CDR3 region has 18 residues.

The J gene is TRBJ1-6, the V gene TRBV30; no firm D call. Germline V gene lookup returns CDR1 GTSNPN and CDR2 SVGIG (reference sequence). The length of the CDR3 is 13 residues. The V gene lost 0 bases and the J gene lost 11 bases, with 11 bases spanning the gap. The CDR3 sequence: CAWSVWREAPLHF. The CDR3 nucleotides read TGTGCCTGGAGTGTATGGAGGGAGGCACCCCTCCACTTT.

The CDR3 region is CASSPPQVGEQYF. CDR3 coding DNA: TGTGCCAGCAGCCCCCCCCAGGTGGGCGAGCAGTACTTC. The J gene is TRBJ2-7, the V gene TRBV13; D is uncertain. This CDR3 contains 13 residues. Germline V gene lookup returns CDR1 PRHDT and CDR2 FYEKMQ (reference sequence). Between the trimmed V and J ends, which lost 5 bases and 6 bases, there was a span of 14 bases.

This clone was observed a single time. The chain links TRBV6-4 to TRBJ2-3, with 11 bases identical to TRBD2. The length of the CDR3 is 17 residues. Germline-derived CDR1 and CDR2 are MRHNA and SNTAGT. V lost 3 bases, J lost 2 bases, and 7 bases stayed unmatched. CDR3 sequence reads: CASSETGTSGYTDTQYF. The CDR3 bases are TGTGCCAGCAGTGAAACGGGGACTAGCGGTTACACAGATACGCAGTATTTT.

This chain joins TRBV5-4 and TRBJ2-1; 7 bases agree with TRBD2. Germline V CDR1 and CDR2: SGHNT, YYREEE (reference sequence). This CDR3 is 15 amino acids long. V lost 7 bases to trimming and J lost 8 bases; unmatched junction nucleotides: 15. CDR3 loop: CASAPETWGGDEQFF. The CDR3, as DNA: TGTGCCAGCGCCCCCGAGACTTGGGGGGGGGATGAGCAGTTCTTC.

The CDR3 DNA sequence: TGTGCCAGCAGCCAATCGACAGGGGTGGAGACCCAGTACTTC. Its translation: CASSQSTGVETQYF. The chain combines TRBV7-9 with TRBJ2-5; 8 positions agree with TRBD1. V shed 5 bases, J shed 5 bases, and the junction held 7 bases outside the gene matches. The germline CDR1 and CDR2 sequences are SEHNR and FQNEAQ (reference sequence). There are 14 residues in the CDR3.

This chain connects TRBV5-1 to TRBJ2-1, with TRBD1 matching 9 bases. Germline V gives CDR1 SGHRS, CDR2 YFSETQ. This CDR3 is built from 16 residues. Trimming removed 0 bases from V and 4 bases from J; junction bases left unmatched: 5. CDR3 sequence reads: CASSLDGQGIYNEQFF. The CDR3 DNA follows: TGCGCCAGCAGCTTGGACGGACAGGGGATTTACAATGAGCAGTTCTTC.

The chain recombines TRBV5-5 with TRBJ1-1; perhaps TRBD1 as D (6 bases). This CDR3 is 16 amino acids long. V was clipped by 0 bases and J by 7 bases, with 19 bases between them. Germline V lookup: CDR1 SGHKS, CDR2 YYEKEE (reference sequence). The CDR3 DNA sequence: TGTGCCAGCAGCTTGGGCCACAGGGAGGGGGTCAGTGAAGCTTTCTTT. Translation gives CASSLGHREGVSEAFF.

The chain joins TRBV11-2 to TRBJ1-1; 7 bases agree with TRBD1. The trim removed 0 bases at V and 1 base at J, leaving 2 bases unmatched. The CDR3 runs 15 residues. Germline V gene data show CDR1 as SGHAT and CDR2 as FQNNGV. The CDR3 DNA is TGTGCCAGCAGCTTAGATCGGACAGGGAACACTGAAGCTTTCTTT. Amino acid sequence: CASSLDRTGNTEAFF.

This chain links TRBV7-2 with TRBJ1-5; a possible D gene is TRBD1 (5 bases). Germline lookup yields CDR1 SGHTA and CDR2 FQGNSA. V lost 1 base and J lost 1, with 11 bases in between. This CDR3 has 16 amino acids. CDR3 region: CASSLVAGGSNQPQHF. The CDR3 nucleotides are TGTGCCAGCAGCTTAGTTGCGGGGGGGAGCAATCAGCCCCAGCATTTT.

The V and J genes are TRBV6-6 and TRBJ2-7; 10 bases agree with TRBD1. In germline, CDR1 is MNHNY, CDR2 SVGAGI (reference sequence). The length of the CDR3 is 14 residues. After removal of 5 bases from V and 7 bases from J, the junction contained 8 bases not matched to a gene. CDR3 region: CASSTGTGVREQYF. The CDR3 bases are TGTGCCAGCAGTACCGGGACAGGGGTTCGGGAGCAGTACTTC.

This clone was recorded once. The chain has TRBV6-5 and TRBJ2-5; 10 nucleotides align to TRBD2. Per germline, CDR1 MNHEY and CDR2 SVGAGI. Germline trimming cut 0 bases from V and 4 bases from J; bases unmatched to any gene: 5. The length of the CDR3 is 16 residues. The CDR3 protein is CASSYSQAGGRETQYF. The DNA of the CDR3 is TGTGCCAGCAGTTACTCGCAAGCGGGAGGGCGAGAGACCCAGTACTTC.

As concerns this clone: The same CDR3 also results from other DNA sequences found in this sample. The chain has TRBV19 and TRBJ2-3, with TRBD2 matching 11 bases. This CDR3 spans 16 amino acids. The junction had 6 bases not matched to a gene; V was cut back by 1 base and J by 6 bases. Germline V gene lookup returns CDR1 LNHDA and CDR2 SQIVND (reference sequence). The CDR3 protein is CASSIGLAGGSDTQYF. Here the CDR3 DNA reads TGTGCCAGTAGTATAGGGCTAGCGGGAGGATCGGATACGCAGTATTTT.

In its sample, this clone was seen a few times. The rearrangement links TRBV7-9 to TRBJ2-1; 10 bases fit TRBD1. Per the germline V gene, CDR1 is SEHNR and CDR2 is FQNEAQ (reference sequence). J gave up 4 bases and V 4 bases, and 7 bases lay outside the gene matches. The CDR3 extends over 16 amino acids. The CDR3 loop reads CASSSWTGGTYNEQFF. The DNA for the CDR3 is TGTGCCAGCAGCTCCTGGACAGGGGGGACGTACAATGAGCAGTTCTTC.

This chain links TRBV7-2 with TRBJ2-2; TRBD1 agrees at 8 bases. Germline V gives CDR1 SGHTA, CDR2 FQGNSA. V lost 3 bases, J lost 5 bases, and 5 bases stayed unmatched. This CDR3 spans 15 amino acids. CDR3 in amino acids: CASSFQGAGTGELFF. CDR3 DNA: TGTGCCAGCAGCTTCCAGGGGGCTGGGACCGGGGAGCTGTTTTTT.

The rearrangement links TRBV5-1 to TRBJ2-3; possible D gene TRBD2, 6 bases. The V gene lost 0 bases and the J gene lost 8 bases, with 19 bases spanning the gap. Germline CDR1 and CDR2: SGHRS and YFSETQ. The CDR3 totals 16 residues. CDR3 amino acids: CASSLDRLDRGVTQYF. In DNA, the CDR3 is TGCGCCAGCAGCTTGGATCGGCTTGATCGCGGGGTTACGCAGTATTTT. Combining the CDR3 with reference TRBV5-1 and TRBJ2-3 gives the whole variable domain KAGVTQTPRYLIKTRGQQVTLSCSPISGHRSVSWYQQTPGQGLQFLFEYFSETQRNKGNFPGRFSGRQFSNSRSEMNVSTLELGDSALYLCASSLDRLDRGVTQYFGPGTRLTVL.

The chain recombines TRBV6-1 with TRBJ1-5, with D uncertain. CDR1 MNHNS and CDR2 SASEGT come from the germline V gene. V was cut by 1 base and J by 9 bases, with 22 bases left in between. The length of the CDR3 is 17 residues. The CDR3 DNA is TGTGCCAGCAGTGAAGAATGGAGTTCGTCCATCCGGGGGCCCCAGCATTTT. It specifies CASSEEWSSSIRGPQHF.

DNA for the CDR3: TGTGCCAGCAGTTACAACAGGGGGGACTACAATGAGCAGTTCTTC. Amino acids: CASSYNRGDYNEQFF. This chain uses TRBV11-2 with TRBJ2-1; 8 bases are shared with TRBD1. With V trimmed by 6 bases and J by 3 bases, 7 bases remained unmatched. The CDR3 runs to 15 residues. Germline assignment: CDR1 SGHAT and CDR2 FQNNGV. Together with reference TRBV11-2 and TRBJ2-1, the CDR3 gives the full variable domain: EAGVAQSPRYKIIEKRQSVAFWCNPISGHATLYWYQQILGQGPKLLIQFQNNGVVDDSQLPKDRFSAERLKGVDSTLKIQPAKLEDSAVYLCASSYNRGDYNEQFFGPGTRLTVL.

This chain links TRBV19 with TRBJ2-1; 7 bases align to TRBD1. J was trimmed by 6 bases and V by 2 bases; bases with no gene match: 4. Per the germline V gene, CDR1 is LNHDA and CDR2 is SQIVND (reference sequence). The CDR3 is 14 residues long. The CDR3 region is CASSIPTGINEQFF. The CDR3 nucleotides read TGTGCCAGTAGTATACCGACAGGGATCAATGAGCAGTTCTTC.